This T cell receptor beta chain comes out of a study of blood T cell repertoires in COVID-19. At the level of the study: Some COVID-19 samples were acute and others convalescent; all came from the United States, Italy and Spain.

Measured with immunoSEQ multiplex PCR; TCRdb has only the in-frame clones, and not every one. The profile shows 150,000 to 200,000 clones, around 82% of them singletons. V lost 4 bases to trimming and J lost 0 bases; unmatched junction nucleotides: 2. Germline assignment: CDR1 SNHLY and CDR2 FYNNEI. The CDR3 sequence is 14 residues long. Sequenced sample: peripheral blood. The chain joins TRBV2 to TRBJ1-2, with 7 bases that match TRBD1. The TCR comes from a woman in her 40s with COVID-19, enrolled during active disease. The CDR3 DNA reads as TGTGCCAGCAGTGTAGGGACAGCTAACTATGGCTACACCTTC. It is translated as CASSVGTANYGYTF.